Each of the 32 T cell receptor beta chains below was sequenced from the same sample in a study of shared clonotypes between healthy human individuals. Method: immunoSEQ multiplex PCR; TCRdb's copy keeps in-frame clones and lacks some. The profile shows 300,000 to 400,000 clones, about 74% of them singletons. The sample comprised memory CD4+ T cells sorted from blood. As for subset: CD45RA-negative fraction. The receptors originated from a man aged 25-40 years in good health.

CDR3 DNA sequence: TGTGCCAGAGAGAGCGGGAGGGCCCTCCACGAGCAGTACTTC. This gives the protein CARESGRALHEQYF. J is TRBJ2-7 and V is TRBV5-3; 10 nucleotides line up with TRBD2. TRBV5-3 is designated an ORF whose function remains uncertain. The CDR3 extends over 14 amino acids. The ends lost 7 bases at V and 5 bases at J; junction bases unmatched: 9.

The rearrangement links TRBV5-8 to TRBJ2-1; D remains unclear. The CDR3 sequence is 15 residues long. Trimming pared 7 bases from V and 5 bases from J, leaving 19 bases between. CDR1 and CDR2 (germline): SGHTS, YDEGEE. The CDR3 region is CASSVIWVSNNEQFF. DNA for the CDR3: TGTGCCAGCTCCGTAATCTGGGTATCTAACAATGAGCAGTTCTTC.

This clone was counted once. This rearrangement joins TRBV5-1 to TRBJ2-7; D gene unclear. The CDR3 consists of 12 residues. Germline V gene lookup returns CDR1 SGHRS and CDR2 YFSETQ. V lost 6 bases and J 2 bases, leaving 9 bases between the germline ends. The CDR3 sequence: CASTEQTYEQYF. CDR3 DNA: TGCGCCAGCACGGAGCAGACCTACGAGCAGTACTTC.

The CDR3 coding sequence is TGCGCCAGCAGCCAGGTGGTTGGGGGCGTGAATACGCAGTATTTT. Translation: CASSQVVGGVNTQYF. The chain uses TRBV4-3 and TRBJ2-3, with D possibly TRBD1 on 6 matching bases. The V gene lost 3 bases and the J gene lost 7 bases, with 17 bases spanning the gap. Germline V gene sequence: CDR1 LGHNA, CDR2 YSLEER. CDR3 length: 15 amino acids.

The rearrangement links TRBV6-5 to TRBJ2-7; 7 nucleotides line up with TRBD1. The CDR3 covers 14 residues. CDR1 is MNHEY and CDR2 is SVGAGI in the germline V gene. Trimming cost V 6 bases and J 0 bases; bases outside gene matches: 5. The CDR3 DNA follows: TGTGCCAGCAGATCGACAGGGAGCTCCTACGAGCAGTACTTC. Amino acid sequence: CASRSTGSSYEQYF.

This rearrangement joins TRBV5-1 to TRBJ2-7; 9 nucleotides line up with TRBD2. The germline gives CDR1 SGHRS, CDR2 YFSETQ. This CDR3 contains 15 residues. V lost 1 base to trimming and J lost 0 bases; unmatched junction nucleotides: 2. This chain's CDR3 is CASSLYSGSSYEQYF. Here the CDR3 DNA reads TGCGCCAGCAGCTTGTATAGCGGGAGCTCCTACGAGCAGTACTTC.

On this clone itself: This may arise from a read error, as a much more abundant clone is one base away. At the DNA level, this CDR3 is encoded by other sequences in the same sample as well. CDR3 sequence (DNA): TGTGCCAGCAGCTTCCAGGGGTGGAAGTACGAGCAGTATTTC. Its protein product is CASSFQGWKYEQYF. The chain has TRBV14 and TRBJ2-7; tentatively, D is TRBD1 (6 bases). CDR3 length: 14 amino acids. The germline CDR1 and CDR2 sequences are SGHDN and FVKESK.

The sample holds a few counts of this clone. The CDR3 DNA reads as TGTGCCAGCAGTTCGCCCGGGGGGTTTAGCACAGATACGCAGTATTTT. Protein sequence: CASSSPGGFSTDTQYF. The chain combines TRBV28 with TRBJ2-3; 7 bases match TRBD2. The CDR3 has 16 amino acids. Germline CDR1 and CDR2: MDHEN and SYDVKM. The V segment lost 4 bases and the J segment 0 bases; nucleotides outside the gene matches: 7.

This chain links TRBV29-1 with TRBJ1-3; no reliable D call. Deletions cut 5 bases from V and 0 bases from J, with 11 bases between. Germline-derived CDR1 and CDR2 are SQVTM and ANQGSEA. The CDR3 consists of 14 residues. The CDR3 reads CSVSAASSGNTIYF. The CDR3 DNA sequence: TGCAGCGTTTCAGCAGCCAGCTCTGGAAACACCATATATTTT.

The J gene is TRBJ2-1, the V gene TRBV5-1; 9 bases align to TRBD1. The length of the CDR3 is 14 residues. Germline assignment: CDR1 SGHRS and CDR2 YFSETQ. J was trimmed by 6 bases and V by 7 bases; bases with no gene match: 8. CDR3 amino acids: CASSGQGPLNEQFF. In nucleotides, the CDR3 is TGCGCCAGCTCCGGACAGGGGCCCCTCAATGAGCAGTTCTTC.

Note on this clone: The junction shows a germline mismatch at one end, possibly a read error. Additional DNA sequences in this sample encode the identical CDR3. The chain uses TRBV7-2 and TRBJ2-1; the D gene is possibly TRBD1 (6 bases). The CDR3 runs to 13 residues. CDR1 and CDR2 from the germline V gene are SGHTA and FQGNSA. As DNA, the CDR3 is TGTGCCAGCAGCTTAGACAGGGTCAATGAGCAATTCTTC. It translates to CASSLDRVNEQFF. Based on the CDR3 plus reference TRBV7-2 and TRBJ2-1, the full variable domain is GAGVSQSPSNKVTEKGKDVELRCDPISGHTALYWYRQSLGQGLEFLIYFQGNSAPDKSGLPSDRFSAERTGGSVSTLTIQRTQQEDSAVYLCASSLDRVNEQFFGPGTRLTVL.

CDR3 sequence (DNA): TGTGCCAGCAGTGTGGACAGGGGGCCTTACGAGCAGTACTTC. Encoded protein: CASSVDRGPYEQYF. The chain has TRBV6-1 and TRBJ2-7, with 11 bases that match TRBD1. V gave up 4 bases and J gave up 4 bases; unmatched junction bases: 3. Germline lookup yields CDR1 MNHNS and CDR2 SASEGT. CDR3 length: 14 amino acids.

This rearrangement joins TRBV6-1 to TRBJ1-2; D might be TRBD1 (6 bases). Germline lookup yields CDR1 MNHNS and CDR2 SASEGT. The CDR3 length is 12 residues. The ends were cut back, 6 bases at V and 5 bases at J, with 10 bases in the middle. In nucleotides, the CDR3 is TGTGCCAGCAGGAGGACAGATTATGGCTACACCTTC. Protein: CASRRTDYGYTF.

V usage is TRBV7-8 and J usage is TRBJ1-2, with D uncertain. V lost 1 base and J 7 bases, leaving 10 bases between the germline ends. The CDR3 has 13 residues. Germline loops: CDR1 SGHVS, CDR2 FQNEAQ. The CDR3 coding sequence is TGTGCCAGCAGCTTAGGAGGGTTGGGTGGCTACACCTTC. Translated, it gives CASSLGGLGGYTF.

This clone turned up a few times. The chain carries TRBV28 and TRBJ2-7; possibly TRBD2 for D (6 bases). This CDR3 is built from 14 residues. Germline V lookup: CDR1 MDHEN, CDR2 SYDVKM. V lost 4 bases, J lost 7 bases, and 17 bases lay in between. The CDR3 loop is CASSSGTPEDEQYF. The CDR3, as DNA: TGTGCCAGCAGTTCCGGGACTCCCGAAGATGAGCAGTACTTC.

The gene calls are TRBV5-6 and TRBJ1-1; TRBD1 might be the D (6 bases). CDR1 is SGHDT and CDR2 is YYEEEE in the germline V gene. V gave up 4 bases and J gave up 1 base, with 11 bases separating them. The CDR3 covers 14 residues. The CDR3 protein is CASSTTGRNTEAFF. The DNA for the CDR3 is TGTGCCAGCAGCACGACAGGACGGAACACTGAAGCTTTCTTT.

The CDR3 DNA sequence: TGTGCCAGCAGCGCCGGGACAGGGAGGGAGCAGTACTTC. Translating it yields CASSAGTGREQYF. The chain combines TRBV7-2 with TRBJ2-7; 9 bases fit TRBD1. With V trimmed by 5 bases and J by 7 bases, 6 bases remained unmatched. Looked up from germline, CDR1 is SGHTA and CDR2 is FQGNSA. CDR3 length equals 13 residues. Complete variable domain (other parts from reference TRBV7-2 and TRBJ2-7): GAGVSQSPSNKVTEKGKDVELRCDPISGHTALYWYRQSLGQGLEFLIYFQGNSAPDKSGLPSDRFSAERTGGSVSTLTIQRTQQEDSAVYLCASSAGTGREQYFGPGTRLTVT.

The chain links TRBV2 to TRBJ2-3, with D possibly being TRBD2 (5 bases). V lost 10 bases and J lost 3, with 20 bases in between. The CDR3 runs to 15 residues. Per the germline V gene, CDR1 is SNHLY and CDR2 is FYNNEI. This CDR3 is CATISGQEGTDTQYF. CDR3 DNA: TGTGCCACCATATCGGGTCAAGAGGGTACAGATACGCAGTATTTT.

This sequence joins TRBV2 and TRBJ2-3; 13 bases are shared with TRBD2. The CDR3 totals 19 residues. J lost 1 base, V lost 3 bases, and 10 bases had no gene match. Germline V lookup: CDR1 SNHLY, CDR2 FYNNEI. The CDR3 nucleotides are TGTGCCAGCAGTGATGGACTAGCGGGAGTTGGTGGAGGCACAGATACGCAGTATTTT. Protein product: CASSDGLAGVGGGTDTQYF.

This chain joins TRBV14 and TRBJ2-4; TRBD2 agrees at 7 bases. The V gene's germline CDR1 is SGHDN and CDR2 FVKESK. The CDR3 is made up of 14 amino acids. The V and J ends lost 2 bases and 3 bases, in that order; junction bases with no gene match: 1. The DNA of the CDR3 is TGTGCCAGCAGCCAATCTAGCGGCAAAAACATTCAGTACTTC. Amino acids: CASSQSSGKNIQYF.

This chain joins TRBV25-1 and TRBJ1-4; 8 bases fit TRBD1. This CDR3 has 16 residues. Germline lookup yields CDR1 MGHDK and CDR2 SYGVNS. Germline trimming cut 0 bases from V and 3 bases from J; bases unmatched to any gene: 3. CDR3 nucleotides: TGTGCCAGCAGTGAATATCAGGGGGCGGCTAATGAAAAACTGTTTTTT. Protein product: CASSEYQGAANEKLFF.

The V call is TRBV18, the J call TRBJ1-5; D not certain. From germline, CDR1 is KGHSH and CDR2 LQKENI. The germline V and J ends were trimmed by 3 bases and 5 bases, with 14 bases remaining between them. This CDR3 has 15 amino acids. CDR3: CASSPVGYGYQPQHF. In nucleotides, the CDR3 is TGTGCCAGCTCACCGGTCGGGTACGGGTATCAGCCCCAGCATTTT.

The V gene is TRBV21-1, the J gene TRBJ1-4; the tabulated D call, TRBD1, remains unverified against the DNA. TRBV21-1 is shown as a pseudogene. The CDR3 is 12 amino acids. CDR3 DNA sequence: TGTGCCAGCCCGGGACAGGATGAAAAACTGTTTTTT. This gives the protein CASPGQDEKLFF.

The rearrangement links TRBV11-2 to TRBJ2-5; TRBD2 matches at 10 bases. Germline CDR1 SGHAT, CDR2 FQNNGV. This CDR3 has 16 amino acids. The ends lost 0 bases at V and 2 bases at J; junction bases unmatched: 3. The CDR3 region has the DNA TGTGCCAGCAGCTTAGATAAGCGGGAGGGACAAGAGACCCAGTACTTC. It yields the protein CASSLDKREGQETQYF. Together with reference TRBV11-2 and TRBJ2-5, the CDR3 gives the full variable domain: EAGVAQSPRYKIIEKRQSVAFWCNPISGHATLYWYQQILGQGPKLLIQFQNNGVVDDSQLPKDRFSAERLKGVDSTLKIQPAKLEDSAVYLCASSLDKREGQETQYFGPGTRLLVL.

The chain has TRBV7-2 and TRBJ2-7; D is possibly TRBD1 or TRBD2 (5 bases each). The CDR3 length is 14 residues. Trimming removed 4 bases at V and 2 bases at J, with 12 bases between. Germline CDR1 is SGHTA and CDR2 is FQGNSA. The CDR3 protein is CASSSGAGPYEQYF. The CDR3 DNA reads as TGTGCCAGCAGCTCCGGGGCCGGCCCCTACGAGCAGTACTTC. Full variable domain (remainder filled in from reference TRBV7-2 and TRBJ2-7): GAGVSQSPSNKVTEKGKDVELRCDPISGHTALYWYRQSLGQGLEFLIYFQGNSAPDKSGLPSDRFSAERTGGSVSTLTIQRTQQEDSAVYLCASSSGAGPYEQYFGPGTRLTVT.

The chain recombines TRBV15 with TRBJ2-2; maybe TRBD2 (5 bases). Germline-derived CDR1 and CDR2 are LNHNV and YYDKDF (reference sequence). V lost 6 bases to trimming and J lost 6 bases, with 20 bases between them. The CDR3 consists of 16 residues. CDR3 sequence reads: CATRGAGMANAGELFF. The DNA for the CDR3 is TGTGCCACCAGGGGAGCCGGGATGGCTAATGCCGGGGAGCTGTTTTTT.

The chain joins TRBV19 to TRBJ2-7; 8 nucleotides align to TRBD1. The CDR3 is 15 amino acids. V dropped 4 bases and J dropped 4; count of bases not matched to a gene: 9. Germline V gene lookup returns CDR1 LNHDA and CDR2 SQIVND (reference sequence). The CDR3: CASSKSGTGPYEQYF. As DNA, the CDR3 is TGTGCCAGTAGTAAATCCGGGACAGGCCCGTACGAGCAGTACTTC.

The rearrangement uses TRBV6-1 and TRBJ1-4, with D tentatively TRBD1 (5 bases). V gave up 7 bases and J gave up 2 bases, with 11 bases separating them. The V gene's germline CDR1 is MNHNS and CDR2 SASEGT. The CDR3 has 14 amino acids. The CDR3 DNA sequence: TGTGCCAGCAAAATAGGGGTTACTAATGAAAAACTGTTTTTT. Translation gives CASKIGVTNEKLFF.

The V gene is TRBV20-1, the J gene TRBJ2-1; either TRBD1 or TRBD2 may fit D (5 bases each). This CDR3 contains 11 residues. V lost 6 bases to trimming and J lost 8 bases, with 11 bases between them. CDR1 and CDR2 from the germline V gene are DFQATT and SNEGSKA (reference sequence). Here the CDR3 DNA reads TGCAGTGCAGGGGACCGTTATGAGCAGTTCTTC. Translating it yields CSAGDRYEQFF.

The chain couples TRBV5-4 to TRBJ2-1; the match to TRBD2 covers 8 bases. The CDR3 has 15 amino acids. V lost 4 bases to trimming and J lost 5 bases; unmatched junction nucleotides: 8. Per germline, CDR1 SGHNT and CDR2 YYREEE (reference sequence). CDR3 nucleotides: TGTGCCAGCAGCAAGCGGGAGAATATCCACAATGAGCAGTTCTTC. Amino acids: CASSKRENIHNEQFF.

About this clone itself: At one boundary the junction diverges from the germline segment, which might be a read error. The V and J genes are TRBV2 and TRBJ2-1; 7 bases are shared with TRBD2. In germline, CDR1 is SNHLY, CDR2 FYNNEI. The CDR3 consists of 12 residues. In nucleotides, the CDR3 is TGTGCCAGCAGTCTCGCAGCGGGAAGCTACGTCTTC. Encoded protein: CASSLAAGSYVF.

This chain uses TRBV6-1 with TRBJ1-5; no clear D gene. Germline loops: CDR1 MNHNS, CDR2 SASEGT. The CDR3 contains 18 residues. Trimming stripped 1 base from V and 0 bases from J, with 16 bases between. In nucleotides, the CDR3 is TGTGCCAGCAGTGAAGGTAAAGGGATAGGCTATAGCAATCAGCCCCAGCATTTT. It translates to CASSEGKGIGYSNQPQHF.